These 27 T cell receptor beta chains came from one sample sequenced in a study of T-cell memory formation after mild COVID-19. TCRdb reprocessed the 5' RACE reads via MiXCR and lists one record per CDR3 protein. The table shows 30,000 to 45,000 distinct CDR3 sequences, with over 9.5% occurring only once. The source material was PBMCs or a T cell subset sorted from them (not recorded which). The receptors originated from a man aged 18 to 29 who had mild COVID-19 (a few samples of this study predate the infection). Cell type and time point are not known.

This clonotype is medium-sized in the sample. This chain links TRBV6-4 with TRBJ2-3, with TRBD1 matching over 10 bases. This CDR3 region has 15 residues. CDR1 MRHNA and CDR2 SNTAGT come from the germline V gene. The J segment lost 4 bases and the V segment lost 0 bases, leaving 1 base of the junction unmatched. CDR3 DNA: TGTGCCAGCAGTGACTCGACAGGGGGCGCAGATACGCAGTATTTT. It yields the protein CASSDSTGGADTQYF.

This clonotype showed up many times. The rearrangement links TRBV2 to TRBJ2-6, with 10 bases aligning to TRBD1. The CDR3 totals 16 residues. The germline V gene has CDR1 SNHLY and CDR2 FYNNEI. J lost 2 bases, V lost 3 bases, and 1 base had no gene match. CDR3 DNA: TGTGCCAGCAGTGAGGGACAGGGGCCTGGGGCCAACGTCCTGACTTTC. Translated, it gives CASSEGQGPGANVLTF.

Many counts were recorded for this clonotype. The chain uses TRBV6-4 and TRBJ2-3; TRBD1 aligns across 10 bases. CDR3 length: 14 residues. CDR1 MRHNA and CDR2 SNTAGT come from the germline V gene. V was pared by 2 bases and J by 4 bases, with 0 bases of the junction left unmatched. Here the CDR3 DNA reads TGTGCCAGCAGTGACGGACAGGGGGCAGATACGCAGTATTTT. Residues: CASSDGQGADTQYF.

This clonotype was detected many times. The CDR3 DNA sequence: TGCAGTGCTAAGAGCCGGGACTCCAACGTTCCCGGGGAGCTGTTTTTT. The encoded protein is CSAKSRDSNVPGELFF. The chain has TRBV20-1 and TRBJ2-2; TRBD2 might be the D (6 bases). The V end lost 4 bases, the J end lost 6 bases, and 21 bases lay between the germline ends. CDR3 length: 16 amino acids. Looked up from germline, CDR1 is DFQATT and CDR2 is SNEGSKA (reference sequence).

This clonotype was seen ten or more times. The V call is TRBV7-9, the J call TRBJ2-7; possibly TRBD2 for D (6 bases). The length of the CDR3 is 15 residues. The germline CDR1 and CDR2 sequences are SEHNR and FQNEAQ (reference sequence). V was pared by 1 base and J by 2 bases, with 12 bases between. The CDR3 protein is CASSLGASVTYEQYF. CDR3 nucleotide sequence: TGTGCCAGCAGCTTAGGGGCTAGCGTCACCTACGAGCAGTACTTC.

This clonotype was counted at least ten times. This chain connects TRBV6-2 or TRBV6-3 to TRBJ2-1, with 9 bases fitting TRBD2. The trim removed 5 bases at V and 6 bases at J, leaving 14 bases unmatched. Germline CDR1 is MNHEY and CDR2 is SVGEGT. This CDR3 is 17 amino acids long. CDR3 coding DNA: TGTGCCAGCAGTAACCCGCGGGGGGGCCGGCGGAGCAATGAGCAGTTCTTC. Encoded protein: CASSNPRGGRRSNEQFF.

This clonotype was seen ten or more times. This sequence joins TRBV24-1 and TRBJ2-5; D perhaps matches TRBD2 (6 bases). The germline CDR1 and CDR2 sequences are KGHDR and SFDVKD. With 4 bases removed from V and 5 bases from J, the gap between germline ends came to 13 bases. This CDR3 comprises 14 residues. CDR3 nucleotides: TGTGCCACCAGTGACACCCTGGCGGGGGAGACCCAGTACTTC. Translating it yields CATSDTLAGETQYF.

This clonotype has at least ten counts. V gene TRBV11-1 combines with J gene TRBJ2-1; D is ambiguous. Germline values: CDR1 SGHAT, CDR2 FQDESV (reference sequence). Trimming took off 2 bases at V and 9 bases at J, with 8 bases between the two ends. This CDR3 contains 12 residues. The CDR3 loop reads CASSLSSVEQFF. The CDR3 region has the DNA TGTGCCAGCAGCTTATCTTCAGTTGAGCAGTTCTTC.

The sample holds many counts of this clonotype. The rearrangement links TRBV20-1 to TRBJ2-2; D is unclear. Trimming took off 2 bases at V and 3 bases at J, with 13 bases between the two ends. The CDR3 has 15 residues. CDR1 is DFQATT, CDR2 SNEGSKA, per germline (reference sequence). CDR3 DNA: TGCAGTGCTAGAATGGACGGTAGGGACACCGGGGAGCTGTTTTTT. Translating gives CSARMDGRDTGELFF.

This clonotype occurred many times. The CDR3 here is CASSLVAVDSYEQYF. CDR3 bases: TGTGCCAGCAGCTTAGTTGCGGTGGACTCCTACGAGCAGTACTTC. This chain links TRBV7-2 with TRBJ2-7; unclear D gene. Trimming cost V 1 base and J 0 bases, with 10 bases left between them. The germline V gene encodes CDR1 SGHTA and CDR2 FQGNSA. This CDR3 comprises 15 residues.

On this clonotype: A much more abundant neighbour one base away suggests this may be a read error. This chain joins TRBV15 and TRBJ1-1, with D maybe TRBD1 (5 bases). The CDR3 is 12 residues long. Germline CDR1 LNHNV, CDR2 YYDKDF (reference sequence). The germline V and J ends were trimmed by 2 bases and 11 bases, with 12 bases remaining between them. In DNA form, the CDR3 reads TGTGCCACCAGCAGATATCTGCGGGGGGCTTTCTTT. Its translation is CATSRYLRGAFF.

This clonotype showed up many times. This sequence joins TRBV5-1 and TRBJ1-6; D is undetermined. V lost 0 bases, J lost 8 bases, and 6 bases lay in between. The CDR3 consists of 13 residues. CDR1 is SGHRS, CDR2 YFSETQ, per germline. The CDR3 is CASSLDLDSPLHF. The CDR3 DNA is TGCGCCAGCAGCTTGGATTTGGATTCACCCCTCCACTTT.

This clonotype was picked up many times. The rearrangement joins TRBV7-2 to TRBJ1-5, with TRBD1 identical over 8 bases. Germline CDR1 reads SGHTA; CDR2 reads FQGNSA. The trim removed 3 bases at V and 8 bases at J, leaving 6 bases unmatched. The CDR3 sequence is 14 residues long. CDR3 loop: CASSFGQGMEPQHF. DNA of the CDR3: TGTGCCAGCAGCTTTGGACAGGGTATGGAGCCCCAGCATTTT.

This clonotype occurred many times. The chain combines TRBV12-3 or TRBV12-4 with TRBJ1-6; the match to TRBD1 covers 7 bases. Trimming cost V 6 bases and J 3 bases; bases outside gene matches: 5. The CDR3 sequence is 15 residues long. CDR3 amino acids: CASSPGTVYNSPLHF. CDR3 DNA sequence: TGTGCCAGCAGCCCCGGGACAGTCTATAATTCACCCCTCCACTTT.

This clonotype was found many times. J is TRBJ2-1 and V is TRBV19; tentatively, D is TRBD1 or TRBD2 (6 bases each). This CDR3 spans 15 amino acids. Germline V lookup: CDR1 LNHDA, CDR2 SQIVND (reference sequence). Trimming stripped 9 bases from V and 3 bases from J, with 18 bases between. CDR3 nucleotide sequence: TGTGCCAGCGACTTAGGGGGGTCTCTCTACAATGAGCAGTTCTTC. Translated, it gives CASDLGGSLYNEQFF. Drawing the rest from reference TRBV19 and TRBJ2-1, the complete variable domain is DGGITQSPKYLFRKEGQNVTLSCEQNLNHDAMYWYRQDPGQGLRLIYYSQIVNDFQKGDIAEGYSVSREKKESFPLTVTSAQKNPTAFYLCASDLGGSLYNEQFFGPGTRLTVL.

About this clonotype itself: A read error may explain this, as a much larger clone is one base away. The rearrangement uses TRBV12-3 or TRBV12-4 and TRBJ1-2, with 9 positions matching TRBD1. The CDR3 is 14 residues long. The CDR3, as DNA: TGTGCCAGCAGTCCTGGGACAGGGAACTATGGCCACACCTTC. Translated, it gives CASSPGTGNYGHTF.

This clonotype was recorded a few times. V and J are TRBV29-1 and TRBJ1-2; D remains ambiguous. Germline-derived CDR1 and CDR2 are SQVTM and ANQGSEA. The CDR3 spans 9 residues. V was shortened by 2 bases and J by 8 bases, with 3 bases between the two germline ends. CDR3 DNA: TGCAGCGTTGAAACGGGCTACACCTTC. Protein product: CSVETGYTF.

Many counts were recorded for this clonotype. This rearrangement joins TRBV7-2 to TRBJ2-2; 7 bases align to TRBD2. Germline V gene sequence: CDR1 SGHTA, CDR2 FQGNSA. The length of the CDR3 is 13 residues. V shed 6 bases, J shed 5 bases, and the junction held 3 bases outside the gene matches. Written as DNA, the CDR3 is TGTGCCAGCAGGCTTAGCGGGACCGGGGAGCTGTTTTTT. Residues: CASRLSGTGELFF.

This clonotype was counted at least ten times. This chain joins TRBV20-1 and TRBJ2-5; no reliable D call. Per germline, CDR1 DFQATT and CDR2 SNEGSKA (reference sequence). Trimming removed 1 base from V and 5 bases from J, with 17 bases in between. This CDR3 is 15 amino acids long. CDR3 in amino acids: CSARAVVEQLETQYF. CDR3 nucleotides: TGCAGTGCTAGAGCTGTGGTTGAACAGTTGGAGACCCAGTACTTC.

This rearrangement joins TRBV5-5 to TRBJ2-7; a weak D match, TRBD1 (6 bases). The V end lost 0 bases, the J end lost 2 bases, and 18 bases lay between the germline ends. CDR1 and CDR2 from the germline V gene are SGHKS and YYEKEE (reference sequence). The length of the CDR3 is 17 residues. This CDR3 is CASSLAPPGHMTYEQYF. CDR3 nucleotides: TGTGCCAGCAGCTTGGCCCCACCGGGACACATGACCTACGAGCAGTACTTC.

This clonotype was seen repeatedly, ten times or more. J is TRBJ1-4 and V is TRBV27; D is ambiguous. The ends were cut back, 4 bases at V and 8 bases at J, with 11 bases in the middle. Germline assignment: CDR1 MNHEY and CDR2 SMNVEV (reference sequence). The CDR3 length is 13 residues. CDR3 sequence: CASSWAVREKLFF. CDR3 sequence (DNA): TGTGCCAGCAGTTGGGCCGTACGAGAAAAACTGTTTTTT.

At least ten counts were recorded for this clonotype. The chain uses TRBV20-1 and TRBJ2-2, with D possibly matching TRBD1 (6 bases). V shed 4 bases and J shed 1 base, with 10 bases lying between them. Germline values: CDR1 DFQATT, CDR2 SNEGSKA (reference sequence). The CDR3 loop spans 14 amino acids. The CDR3 region is CSATTGLNTGELFF. The CDR3 nucleotides read TGCAGTGCTACGACAGGCCTGAACACCGGGGAGCTGTTTTTT.

This clonotype was seen repeatedly, ten times or more. V gene TRBV5-6 combines with J gene TRBJ2-7, with a tentative D call TRBD2 (5 bases). The CDR3 runs 17 residues. Germline CDR1 SGHDT, CDR2 YYEEEE. Trimming took off 3 bases at V and 0 bases at J, with 19 bases between the two ends. The CDR3 DNA reads as TGTGCCAGCAGCTCCCCCAGGAGGACTCTGAGCTCCTACGAGCAGTACTTC. Protein product: CASSSPRRTLSSYEQYF.

This clonotype was detected ten times or more. J is TRBJ2-5 and V is TRBV6-5; 8 bases align to TRBD1. Trimming removed 7 bases from V and 4 bases from J; junction bases left unmatched: 5. CDR1 MNHEY and CDR2 SVGAGI come from the germline V gene. This CDR3 spans 13 amino acids. The CDR3 region is CASTWDRRETQYF. DNA for the CDR3: TGTGCCAGCACCTGGGACAGGAGAGAGACCCAGTACTTC.

This clonotype has at least ten counts. The chain joins TRBV11-2 to TRBJ2-5, with D perhaps TRBD2 (7 bases). CDR3 size: 14 residues. The germline gives CDR1 SGHAT, CDR2 FQNNGV. Trimming cost V 1 base and J 4 bases, with 10 bases left between them. The CDR3, as DNA: TGTGCCAGCAGCTTAGGGGGGGGCGGAGAGACCCAGTACTTC. Amino acids: CASSLGGGGETQYF.

This clonotype appeared many times. The CDR3 region is CASTGANEQFF. The CDR3 DNA sequence: TGTGCCAGCACCGGGGCCAATGAGCAGTTCTTC. This chain connects TRBV6-6 to TRBJ2-1; D tentatively reads TRBD1 or TRBD2 (5 bases each). Trimming cost V 7 bases and J 6 bases, with 7 bases left between them. Per the germline V gene, CDR1 is MNHNY and CDR2 is SVGAGI (reference sequence). The CDR3 totals 11 residues.

A remark on this clonotype: With a much larger clone just one base away, this may be a read error. In DNA, the CDR3 is TGTGCCAGCTCACGAAACCGGGACAGTGGGCCGGATGAAAAACTGTTTTTT. Its protein is CASSRNRDSGPDEKLFF. This chain joins TRBV18 and TRBJ1-4, with 7 bases aligning to TRBD1. CDR1 is KGHSH and CDR2 is LQKENI in the germline V gene. The V gene end was trimmed by 4 bases and the J gene end by 6 bases; junction bases not matched to a gene: 14. This CDR3 comprises 17 residues.